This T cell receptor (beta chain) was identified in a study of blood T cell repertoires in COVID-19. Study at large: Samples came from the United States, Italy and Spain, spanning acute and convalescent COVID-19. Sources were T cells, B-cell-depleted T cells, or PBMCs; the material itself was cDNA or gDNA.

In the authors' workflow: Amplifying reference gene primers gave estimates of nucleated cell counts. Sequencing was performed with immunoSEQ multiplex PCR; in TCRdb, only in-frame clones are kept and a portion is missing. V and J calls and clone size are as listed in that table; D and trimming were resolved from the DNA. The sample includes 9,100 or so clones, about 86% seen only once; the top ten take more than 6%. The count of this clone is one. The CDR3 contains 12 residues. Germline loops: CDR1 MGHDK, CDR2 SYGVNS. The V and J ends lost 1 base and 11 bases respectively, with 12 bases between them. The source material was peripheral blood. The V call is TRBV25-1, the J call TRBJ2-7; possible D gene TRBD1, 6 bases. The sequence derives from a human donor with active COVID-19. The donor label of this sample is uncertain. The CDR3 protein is CASSELQGVKYF. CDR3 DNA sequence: TGTGCCAGCAGTGAATTACAGGGTGTTAAGTACTTC.